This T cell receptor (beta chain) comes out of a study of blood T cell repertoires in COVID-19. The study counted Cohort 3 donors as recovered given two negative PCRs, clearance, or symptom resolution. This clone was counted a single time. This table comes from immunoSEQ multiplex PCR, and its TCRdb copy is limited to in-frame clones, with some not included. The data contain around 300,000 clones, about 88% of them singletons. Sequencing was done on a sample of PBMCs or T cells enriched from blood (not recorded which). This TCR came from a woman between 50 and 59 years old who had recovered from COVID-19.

DNA of the CDR3: TGTGCCAGCAGCTTACCGGGACAGTACTATGGCTACACCTTC. It is translated as CASSLPGQYYGYTF. The rearrangement links TRBV2 to TRBJ1-2; 7 bases align to TRBD1. The CDR3 spans 14 residues. In germline, CDR1 is SNHLY, CDR2 FYNNEI. V was clipped by 6 bases and J by 3 bases; unmatched bases: 7. Full variable domain (missing parts from reference TRBV2 and TRBJ1-2): EPEVTQTPSHQVTQMGQEVILRCVPISNHLYFYWYRQILGQKVEFLVSFYNNEISEKSEIFDDQFSVERPDGSNFTLKIRSTKLEDSAMYFCASSLPGQYYGYTFGSGTRLTVV.